These 23 T cell receptor beta chains came from one sample sequenced in a study of CD8 T cells in ankylosing spondylitis. Overall study results and limits: In ankylosing spondylitis blood, a motif of eight highly homologous TCR beta variants appeared characteristic.

The antigens for these receptors are not known. TCRdb used MiXCR to reprocess the 5' RACE reads, holding one entry per CDR3 protein. Among over 700,000 distinct CDR3 sequences listed, 15% to 20% were seen once. Sequenced: blood, either unsorted or a sorted T cell fraction (not recorded which). All receptors derive from a male donor with ankylosing spondylitis.

This chain links TRBV20-1 with TRBJ2-7, with 7 bases that match TRBD2. There are 15 residues in the CDR3. CDR1 is DFQATT and CDR2 is SNEGSKA in the germline V gene (reference sequence). V gave up 1 base and J gave up 6 bases; unmatched junction bases: 12. CDR3 nucleotide sequence: TGCAGTGCTAGAGGGAGAGCGCGGGAGAAGTTCGAGCAGTACTTC. Protein sequence: CSARGRAREKFEQYF.

A few counts support this clonotype. This chain uses TRBV4-3 with TRBJ2-5, with 9 bases that match TRBD2. This CDR3 contains 17 residues. With 0 bases clipped from V and 3 bases from J, the junction kept 8 bases outside the gene matches. Per the germline V gene, CDR1 is LGHNA and CDR2 is YSLEER. CDR3 region: CASSQDPVAGVEETQYF. The CDR3, as DNA: TGCGCCAGCAGCCAAGATCCCGTAGCGGGAGTGGAAGAGACCCAGTACTTC.

V gene TRBV19 combines with J gene TRBJ2-1, with a possible D match to TRBD1 (6 bases). V was cut by 7 bases and J by 2 bases, with 15 bases left in between. The length of the CDR3 is 15 residues. The germline V gene encodes CDR1 LNHDA and CDR2 SQIVND (reference sequence). The CDR3 sequence is CASTLPGVPYNEQFF. The CDR3 DNA reads TGTGCCAGTACCCTTCCAGGGGTACCCTACAATGAGCAGTTCTTC.

The chain carries TRBV5-4 and TRBJ2-3; tentatively, D is TRBD1 (6 bases). The V gene lost 0 bases and the J gene lost 2 bases, with 10 bases spanning the gap. The CDR3 spans 15 residues. Germline loops: CDR1 SGHNT, CDR2 YYREEE (reference sequence). The CDR3 protein is CASSLGTDHTDTQYF. The CDR3 bases are TGTGCCAGCAGCTTGGGGACAGATCACACAGATACGCAGTATTTT.

The J gene is TRBJ2-2, the V gene TRBV7-9, with 7 nucleotides matching TRBD1. Germline V gene lookup returns CDR1 SEHNR and CDR2 FQNEAQ (reference sequence). J gave up 4 bases and V 6 bases, and 8 bases lay outside the gene matches. The CDR3 has 15 residues. CDR3 in DNA: TGTGCCAGCAGACCCCGACAGGGTATCACCGGGGAGCTGTTTTTT. Amino acids: CASRPRQGITGELFF.

This clonotype was detected only a few times. The V gene is TRBV20-1, the J gene TRBJ1-6, with a weak D call TRBD1 (6 bases). The CDR3 runs 13 residues. Looked up from germline, CDR1 is DFQATT and CDR2 is SNEGSKA (reference sequence). Between the trimmed V and J ends, which lost 6 bases and 10 bases, there was a span of 16 bases. CDR3 coding DNA: TGCAGTGCCCCAAAGGGGGGTATGTCACCCCTCCACTTT. As protein: CSAPKGGMSPLHF.

V and J are TRBV28 and TRBJ2-7, with TRBD1 matching 10 bases. The CDR3 length is 15 residues. CDR1 is MDHEN and CDR2 is SYDVKM in the germline V gene. Trimming took 5 bases from V and 6 from J; bases not matched to a gene: 10. As DNA, the CDR3 is TGTGCCAGCAGTCCGACAGGGGGCGTGTTTCGCGAGCAGTACTTC. It is translated as CASSPTGGVFREQYF.

The chain combines TRBV20-1 with TRBJ2-2; a weak D match, TRBD2 (6 bases). Trimming removed 3 bases at V and 3 bases at J, with 14 bases between. The CDR3 sequence is 15 residues long. CDR1 and CDR2 from the germline V gene are DFQATT and SNEGSKA (reference sequence). CDR3 residues: CSARPGRGDTGELFF. The CDR3 DNA is TGCAGTGCTAGGCCCGGGCGCGGGGACACCGGGGAGCTGTTTTTT.

The chain joins TRBV5-1 to TRBJ1-1; 7 bases map to TRBD1. The CDR3 runs to 16 residues. Germline assignment: CDR1 SGHRS and CDR2 YFSETQ. The ends lost 6 bases at V and 5 bases at J; junction bases unmatched: 16. The CDR3 region has the DNA TGCGCCAGCATCATTGGAACCGGGACAGCGCGGACTGAAGCTTTCTTT. It codes for CASIIGTGTARTEAFF.

This clonotype was recorded a few times. CDR3 coding DNA: TGTGCCAGCAGTCGGACAGGATGGACAGATACGCAGTATTTT. Protein: CASSRTGWTDTQYF. The rearrangement joins TRBV12-3 or TRBV12-4 to TRBJ2-3, with 7 nucleotides matching TRBD1. J lost 3 bases, V lost 5 bases, and 5 bases had no gene match. This CDR3 is built from 14 residues.

J is TRBJ2-3 and V is TRBV10-3, with 10 bases lining up with TRBD1. This CDR3 spans 16 amino acids. V lost 0 bases, J lost 1 base, and 1 base stayed unmatched. Germline values: CDR1 ENHRY, CDR2 SYGVKD. The CDR3 sequence: CAISESGTGGTDTQYF. The DNA of the CDR3 is TGTGCCATCAGTGAGTCGGGGACAGGGGGCACAGATACGCAGTATTTT.

Only a few counts were recorded for this clonotype. V and J are TRBV7-8 and TRBJ1-1; 8 bases are a match to TRBD1. The CDR3 sequence is 15 residues long. The germline gives CDR1 SGHVS, CDR2 FQNEAQ. V shed 2 bases and J 2 bases; nucleotides not matched to a gene: 4. The CDR3 bases are TGTGCCAGCAGCTTACAGGGGGCGCCTAACACTGAAGCTTTCTTT. Translation gives CASSLQGAPNTEAFF. Drawing the rest from reference TRBV7-8 and TRBJ1-1, the complete variable domain is GAGVSQSPRYKVAKRGQDVALRCDPISGHVSLFWYQQALGQGPEFLTYFQNEAQLDKSGLPSDRFFAERPEGSVSTLKIQRTQQEDSAVYLCASSLQGAPNTEAFFGQGTRLTVV.

This clonotype appeared a few times. The V call is TRBV5-1, the J call TRBJ2-2, with D hard to call. CDR1 SGHRS and CDR2 YFSETQ come from the germline V gene. CDR3 size: 13 residues. The V and J ends lost 4 bases and 7 bases respectively, with 11 bases between them. The CDR3 loop is CASSRTVGGELFF. For the CDR3, the DNA is TGCGCCAGCAGCAGAACCGTGGGCGGGGAGCTGTTTTTT.

The chain links TRBV29-1 to TRBJ1-3; the D is unclear. CDR3 length: 11 residues. Germline assignment: CDR1 SQVTM and CDR2 ANQGSEA. Trimming cost V 7 bases and J 1 base, with 5 bases left between them. The CDR3 loop reads CSAVSGNTIYF. The DNA for the CDR3 is TGCAGCGCTGTATCTGGAAACACCATATATTTT.

This clonotype was counted only a few times. The chain carries TRBV9 and TRBJ1-3; D gene unclear. Per the germline V gene, CDR1 is SGDLS and CDR2 is YYNGEE. Trimming stripped 4 bases from V and 0 bases from J, with 11 bases between. The CDR3 contains 15 residues. The CDR3: CASSSRTSSGNTIYF. CDR3 bases: TGTGCCAGCAGCTCTCGGACCAGCTCTGGAAACACCATATATTTT.

This clonotype appeared a few times. The chain uses TRBV5-1 and TRBJ2-2; the D is unclear. This CDR3 is 16 amino acids long. The germline CDR1 and CDR2 sequences are SGHRS and YFSETQ. The germline V and J ends were trimmed by 4 bases and 3 bases, with 16 bases remaining between them. The chain's CDR3 is CASSPGQASYTGELFF. The CDR3 coding sequence is TGCGCCAGCAGCCCCGGGCAGGCTAGTTACACCGGGGAGCTGTTTTTT.

The J gene is TRBJ2-7, the V gene TRBV4-3; possible D gene TRBD2, 6 bases. There are 13 residues in the CDR3. V was shortened by 1 base and J by 6 bases, with 10 bases between the two germline ends. CDR1 LGHNA and CDR2 YSLEER come from the germline V gene. CDR3 coding DNA: TGCGCCAGCAGCCAAGTTGGAGGGAGCGAGCAGTACTTC. Translated, it gives CASSQVGGSEQYF.

This clonotype occurred a few times. V usage is TRBV7-3 and J usage is TRBJ2-2, with D tentatively TRBD2 (5 bases). Germline CDR1 reads SGHTA; CDR2 reads FQGTGA. The CDR3 contains 13 residues. With 3 bases removed from V and 6 bases from J, the gap between germline ends came to 8 bases. CDR3 amino acids: CASSFDGAGELFF. The CDR3 DNA reads TGTGCCAGCAGCTTCGACGGGGCCGGGGAGCTGTTTTTT.

CDR3 nucleotides: TGTGCCAGCAGCGATATAATGGATAGGTTTGGCTACACCTTC. Translating it yields CASSDIMDRFGYTF. The gene calls are TRBV7-9 and TRBJ1-2; D ambiguous. Germline V gene data show CDR1 as SEHNR and CDR2 as FQNEAQ (reference sequence). V lost 5 bases and J 7 bases, leaving 17 bases between the germline ends. CDR3 length equals 14 residues.

This clonotype was found a few times. V gene TRBV6-6 combines with J gene TRBJ2-3; D remains unclear. Trimming left V 7 bases short and J 2 bases short, with 10 bases between. Looked up from germline, CDR1 is MNHNY and CDR2 is SVGAGI (reference sequence). The CDR3 sequence is 13 residues long. CDR3 in DNA: TGTGCCAGCAAACCGGCGCCCACAGATACGCAGTATTTT. Encoded protein: CASKPAPTDTQYF.

This clonotype was recorded a few times. The rearrangement links TRBV12-3 or TRBV12-4 to TRBJ1-4, with D tentatively TRBD1 (5 bases). The CDR3 covers 14 residues. V gave up 3 bases and J gave up 8 bases, with 13 bases separating them. This CDR3 is CASSLGGVGEKLFF. CDR3 in DNA: TGTGCCAGCAGTTTGGGGGGGGTAGGGGAAAAACTGTTTTTT.

This clonotype was recorded a few times. CDR3 in DNA: TGTGCCAGCAGTGCGCTGGGGTTCCCAGATACGCAGTATTTT. It translates to CASSALGFPDTQYF. V is TRBV6-4 and J is TRBJ2-3; the D is unclear. In germline, CDR1 is MRHNA, CDR2 SNTAGT. V lost 4 bases to trimming and J lost 4 bases, with 12 bases between them. CDR3 length equals 14 residues.

The rearrangement links TRBV5-1 to TRBJ1-5; D possibly corresponds to TRBD1 (6 bases). CDR1 SGHRS and CDR2 YFSETQ come from the germline V gene. The CDR3 runs 14 residues. V was trimmed by 4 bases and J by 5 bases, leaving 13 bases between them. The CDR3 spells CASSPDSPDQPQHF. The DNA for the CDR3 is TGCGCCAGCAGCCCGGACAGTCCAGATCAGCCCCAGCATTTT. Drawing the rest from reference TRBV5-1 and TRBJ1-5, the complete variable domain is KAGVTQTPRYLIKTRGQQVTLSCSPISGHRSVSWYQQTPGQGLQFLFEYFSETQRNKGNFPGRFSGRQFSNSRSEMNVSTLELGDSALYLCASSPDSPDQPQHFGDGTRLSIL.